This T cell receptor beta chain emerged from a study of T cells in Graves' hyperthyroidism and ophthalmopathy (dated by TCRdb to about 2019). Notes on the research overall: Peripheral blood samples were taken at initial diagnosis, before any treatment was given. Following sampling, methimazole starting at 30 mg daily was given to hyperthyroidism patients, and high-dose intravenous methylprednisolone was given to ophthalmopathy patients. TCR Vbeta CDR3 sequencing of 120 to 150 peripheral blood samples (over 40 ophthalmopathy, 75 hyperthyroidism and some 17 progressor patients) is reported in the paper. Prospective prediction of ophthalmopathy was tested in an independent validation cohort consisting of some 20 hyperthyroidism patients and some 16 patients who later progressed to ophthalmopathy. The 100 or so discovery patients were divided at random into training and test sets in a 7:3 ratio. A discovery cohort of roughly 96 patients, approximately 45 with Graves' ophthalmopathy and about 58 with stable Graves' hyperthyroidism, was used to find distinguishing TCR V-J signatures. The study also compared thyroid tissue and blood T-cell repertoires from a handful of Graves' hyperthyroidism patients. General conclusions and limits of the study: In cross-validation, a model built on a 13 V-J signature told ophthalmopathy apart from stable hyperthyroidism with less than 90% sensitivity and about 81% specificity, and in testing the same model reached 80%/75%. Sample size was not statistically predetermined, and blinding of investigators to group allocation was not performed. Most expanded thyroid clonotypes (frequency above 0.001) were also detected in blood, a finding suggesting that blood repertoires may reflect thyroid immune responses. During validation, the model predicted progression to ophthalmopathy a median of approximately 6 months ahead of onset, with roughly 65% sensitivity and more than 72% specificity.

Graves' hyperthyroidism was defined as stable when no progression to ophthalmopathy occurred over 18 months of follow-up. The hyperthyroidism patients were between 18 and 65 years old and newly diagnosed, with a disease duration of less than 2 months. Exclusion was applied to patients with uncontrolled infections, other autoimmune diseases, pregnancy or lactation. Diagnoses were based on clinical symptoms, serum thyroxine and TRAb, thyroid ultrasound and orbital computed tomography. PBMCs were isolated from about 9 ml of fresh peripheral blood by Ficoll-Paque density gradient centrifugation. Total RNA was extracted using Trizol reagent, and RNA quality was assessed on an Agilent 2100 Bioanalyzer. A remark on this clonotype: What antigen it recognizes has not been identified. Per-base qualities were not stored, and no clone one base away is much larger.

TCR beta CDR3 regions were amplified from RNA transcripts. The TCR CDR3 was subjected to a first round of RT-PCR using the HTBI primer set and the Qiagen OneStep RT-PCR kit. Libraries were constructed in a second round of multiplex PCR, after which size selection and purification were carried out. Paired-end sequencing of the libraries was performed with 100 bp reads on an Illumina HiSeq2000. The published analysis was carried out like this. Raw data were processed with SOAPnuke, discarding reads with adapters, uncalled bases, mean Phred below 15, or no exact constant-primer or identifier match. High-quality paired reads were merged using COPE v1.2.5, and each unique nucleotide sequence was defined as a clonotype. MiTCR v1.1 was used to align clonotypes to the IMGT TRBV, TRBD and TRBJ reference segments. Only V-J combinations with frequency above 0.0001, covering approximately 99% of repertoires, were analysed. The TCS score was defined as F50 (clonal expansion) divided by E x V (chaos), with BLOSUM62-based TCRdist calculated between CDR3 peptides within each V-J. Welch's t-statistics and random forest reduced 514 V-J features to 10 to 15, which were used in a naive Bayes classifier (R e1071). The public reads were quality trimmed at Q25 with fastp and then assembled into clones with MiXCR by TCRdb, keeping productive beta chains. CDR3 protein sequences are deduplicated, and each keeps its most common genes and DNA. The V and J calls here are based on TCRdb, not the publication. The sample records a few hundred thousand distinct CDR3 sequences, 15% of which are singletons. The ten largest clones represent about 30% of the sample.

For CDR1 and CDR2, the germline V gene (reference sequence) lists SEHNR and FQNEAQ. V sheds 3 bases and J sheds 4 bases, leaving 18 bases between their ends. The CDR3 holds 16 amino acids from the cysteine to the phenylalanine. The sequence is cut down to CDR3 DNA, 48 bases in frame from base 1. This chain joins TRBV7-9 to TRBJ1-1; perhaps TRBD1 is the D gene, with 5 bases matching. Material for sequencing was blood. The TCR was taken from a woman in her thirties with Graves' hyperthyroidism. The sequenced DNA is TGTGCCAGCAGCTTGGACCATGGGACCCCGGGCACTGAAGCTTTCTTT. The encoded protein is CASSLDHGTPGTEAFF. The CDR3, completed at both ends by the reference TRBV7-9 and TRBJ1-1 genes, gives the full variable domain DTGVSQNPRHKITKRGQNVTFRCDPISEHNRLYWYRQTLGQGPEFLTYFQNEAQLEKSRLLSDRFSAERPKGSFSTLEIQRTEQGDSAMYLCASSLDHGTPGTEAFFGQGTRLTVV.